Each of the 3 T cell receptor beta chains below was sequenced from the same sample in a study of T cell changes during pregnancy in multiple sclerosis (dated by TCRdb to between 2019 and 2020). The method was the immunoSEQ multiplex PCR assay. TCRdb carries this immuneACCESS record with in-frame sequences only. Its versions omit some clonotypes, under half of them owing to an unresolved V gene in the studies checked, with the rest unexplained. This sample is represented by tens of thousands of clones; about 90% of them were singletons. About 0.8% of the sample lies in the top ten. Here the sequenced sample was CD4+ T cells from peripheral blood mononuclear cells, taken before pregnancy. These receptors were obtained from a female donor with multiple sclerosis, enrolled in a pregnancy study.

The chain uses TRBV30 and TRBJ1-5, with TRBD1 matching 9 bases. The CDR3 is 18 amino acids. Losses at the gene ends were 1 base for V and 2 bases for J; bases not matched to a gene: 12. CDR1 is GTSNPN and CDR2 is SVGIG in the germline V gene (reference sequence). This CDR3 reads CAWSADRGIGLGNQPQHF. The DNA of the CDR3 is TGTGCCTGGAGTGCCGACAGGGGGATAGGTTTAGGCAATCAGCCCCAGCATTTT.

The chain links TRBV7-2 to TRBJ2-7, with 8 bases lining up with TRBD2. This CDR3 region has 15 residues. V lost 6 bases, J lost 3 bases, and 10 bases stayed unmatched. Germline CDR1 SGHTA, CDR2 FQGNSA. CDR3 region: CASSWTLAANYEQYF. The CDR3 DNA reads as TGTGCCAGCAGTTGGACACTAGCGGCCAACTACGAGCAGTACTTC.

The table lists this clone with a count of one. The rearrangement uses TRBV5-1 and TRBJ1-1, with D uncertain. The germline V gene encodes CDR1 SGHRS and CDR2 YFSETQ. The CDR3 is 12 amino acids. The V gene lost 3 bases and the J gene lost 6 bases, with 9 bases spanning the gap. For the CDR3, the DNA is TGCGCCAGCAGCTCCGCCGGGGCTGAAGCTTTCTTT. As protein: CASSSAGAEAFF.